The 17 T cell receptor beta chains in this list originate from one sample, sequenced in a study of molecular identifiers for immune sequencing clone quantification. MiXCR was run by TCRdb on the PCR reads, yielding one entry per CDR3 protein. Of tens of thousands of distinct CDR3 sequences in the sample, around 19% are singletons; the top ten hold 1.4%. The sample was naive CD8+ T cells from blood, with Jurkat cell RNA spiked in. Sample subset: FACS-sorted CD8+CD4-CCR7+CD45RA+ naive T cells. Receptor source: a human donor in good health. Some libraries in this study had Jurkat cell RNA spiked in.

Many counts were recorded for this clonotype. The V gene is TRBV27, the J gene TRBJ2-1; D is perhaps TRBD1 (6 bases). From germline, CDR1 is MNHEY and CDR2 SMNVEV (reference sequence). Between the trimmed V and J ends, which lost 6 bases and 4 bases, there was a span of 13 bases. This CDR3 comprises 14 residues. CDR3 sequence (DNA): TGTGCCAGCAGGATAGGGACACCATACAATGAGCAGTTCTTC. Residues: CASRIGTPYNEQFF.

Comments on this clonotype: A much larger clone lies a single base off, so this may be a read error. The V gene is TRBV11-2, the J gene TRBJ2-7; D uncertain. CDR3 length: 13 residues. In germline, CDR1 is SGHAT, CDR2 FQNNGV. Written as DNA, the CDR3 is TGTCCCAGCAGCTTGCCAGGCAACTACGAGCAGTACTTC. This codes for CPSSLPGNYEQYF.

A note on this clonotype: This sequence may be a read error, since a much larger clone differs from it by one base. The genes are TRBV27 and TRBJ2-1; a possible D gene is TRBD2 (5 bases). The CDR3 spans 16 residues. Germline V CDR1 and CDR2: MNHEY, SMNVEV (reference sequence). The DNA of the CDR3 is TGTGCCAGCAGTTTAAGCAGCGGCCACTCCTACAATGAGCAGCTCTTC. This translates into CASSLSSGHSYNEQLF.

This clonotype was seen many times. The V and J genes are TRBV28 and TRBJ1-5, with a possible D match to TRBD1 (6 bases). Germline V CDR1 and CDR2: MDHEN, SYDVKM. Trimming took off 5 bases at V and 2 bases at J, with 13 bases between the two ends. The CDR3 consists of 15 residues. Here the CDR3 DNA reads TGTGCCAGCAGTCCCCGGGGGGCTGGCAATCAGCCCCAGCATTTT. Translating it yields CASSPRGAGNQPQHF.

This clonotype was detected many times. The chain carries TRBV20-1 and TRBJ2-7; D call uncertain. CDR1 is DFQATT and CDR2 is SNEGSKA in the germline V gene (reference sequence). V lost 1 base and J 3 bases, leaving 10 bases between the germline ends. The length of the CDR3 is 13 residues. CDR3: CSARGALVYEQYF. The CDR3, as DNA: TGCAGTGCTAGAGGCGCGTTGGTCTACGAGCAGTACTTC.

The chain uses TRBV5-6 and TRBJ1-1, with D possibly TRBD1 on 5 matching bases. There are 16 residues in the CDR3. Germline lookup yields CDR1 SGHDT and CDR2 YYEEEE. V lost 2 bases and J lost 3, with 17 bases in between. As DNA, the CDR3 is TGTGCCAGCAGCTTTCAGGCGTTGGGGGTGGACACTGAAGCTTTCTTT. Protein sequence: CASSFQALGVDTEAFF.

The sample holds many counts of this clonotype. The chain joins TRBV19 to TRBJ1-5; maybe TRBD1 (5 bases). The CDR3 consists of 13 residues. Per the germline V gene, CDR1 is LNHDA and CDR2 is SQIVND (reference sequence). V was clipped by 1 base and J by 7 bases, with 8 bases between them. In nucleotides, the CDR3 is TGTGCCAGTAGTATAGGGGGCGGACAGCCCCAGCATTTT. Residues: CASSIGGGQPQHF.

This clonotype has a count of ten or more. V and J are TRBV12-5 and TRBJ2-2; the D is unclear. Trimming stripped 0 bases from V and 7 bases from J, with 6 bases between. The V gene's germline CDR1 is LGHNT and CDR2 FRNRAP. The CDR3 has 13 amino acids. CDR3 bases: TGTGCTAGTGGTTTGGTAAATGGCGGGGAGCTGTTTTTT. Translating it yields CASGLVNGGELFF.

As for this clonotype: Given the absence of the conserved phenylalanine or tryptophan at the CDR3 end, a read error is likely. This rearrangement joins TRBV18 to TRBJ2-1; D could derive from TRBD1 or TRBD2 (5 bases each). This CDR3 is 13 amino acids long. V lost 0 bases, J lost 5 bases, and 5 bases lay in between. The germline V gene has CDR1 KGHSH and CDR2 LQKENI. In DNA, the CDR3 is TGTGCCAGCTCACCACCGGGGGACAATGAGCAGTTCCTC. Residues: CASSPPGDNEQFL.

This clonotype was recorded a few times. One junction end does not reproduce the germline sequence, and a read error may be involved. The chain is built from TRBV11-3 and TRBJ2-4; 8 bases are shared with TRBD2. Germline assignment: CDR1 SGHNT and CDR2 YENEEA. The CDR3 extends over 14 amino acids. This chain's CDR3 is CASSPGTSKNIRYF. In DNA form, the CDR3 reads TGTGCCAGCAGCCCTGGGACTAGTAAGAACATTCGGTACTTC.

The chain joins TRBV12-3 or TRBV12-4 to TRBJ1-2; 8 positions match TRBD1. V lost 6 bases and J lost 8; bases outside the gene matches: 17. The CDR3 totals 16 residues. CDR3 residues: CASSLDRGPQGRGYTF. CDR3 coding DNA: TGTGCCAGCAGCCTAGACAGGGGACCTCAAGGACGGGGCTACACCTTC.

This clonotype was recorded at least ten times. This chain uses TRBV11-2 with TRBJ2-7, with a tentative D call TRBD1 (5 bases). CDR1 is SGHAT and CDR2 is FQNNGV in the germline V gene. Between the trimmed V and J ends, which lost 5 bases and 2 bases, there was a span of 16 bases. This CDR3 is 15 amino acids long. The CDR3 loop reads CASSPRGIGTYEQYF. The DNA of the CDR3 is TGTGCCAGCAGCCCAAGGGGAATTGGGACCTACGAGCAGTACTTC.

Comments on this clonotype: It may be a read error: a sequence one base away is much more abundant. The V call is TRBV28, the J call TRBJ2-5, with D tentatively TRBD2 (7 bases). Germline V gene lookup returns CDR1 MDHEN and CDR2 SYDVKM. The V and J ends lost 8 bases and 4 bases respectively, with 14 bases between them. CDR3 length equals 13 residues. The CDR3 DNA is TGTGCCAGCCTACGGGGGGCTCGAGAGACCCAGTACTTC. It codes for CASLRGARETQYF.

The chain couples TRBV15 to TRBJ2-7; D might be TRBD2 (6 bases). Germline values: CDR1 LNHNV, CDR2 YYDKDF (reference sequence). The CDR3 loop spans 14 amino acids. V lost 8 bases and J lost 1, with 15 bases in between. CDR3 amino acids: CATVRREDSYEQYF. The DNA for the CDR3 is TGTGCCACCGTAAGAAGGGAGGATTCCTACGAGCAGTACTTC.

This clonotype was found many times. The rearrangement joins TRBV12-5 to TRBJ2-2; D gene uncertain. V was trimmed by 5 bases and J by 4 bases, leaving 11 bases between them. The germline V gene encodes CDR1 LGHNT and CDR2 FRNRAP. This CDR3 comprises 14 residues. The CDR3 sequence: CASGPQVRTGELFF. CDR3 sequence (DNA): TGTGCTAGTGGTCCCCAAGTCCGCACCGGGGAGCTGTTTTTT.

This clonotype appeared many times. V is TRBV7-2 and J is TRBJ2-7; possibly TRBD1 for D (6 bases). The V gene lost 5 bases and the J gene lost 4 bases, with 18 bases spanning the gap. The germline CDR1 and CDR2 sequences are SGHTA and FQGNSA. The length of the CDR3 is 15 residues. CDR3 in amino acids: CASSQVRTEVYEQYF. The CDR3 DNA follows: TGTGCCAGCAGCCAAGTCCGGACAGAGGTTTACGAGCAGTACTTC.

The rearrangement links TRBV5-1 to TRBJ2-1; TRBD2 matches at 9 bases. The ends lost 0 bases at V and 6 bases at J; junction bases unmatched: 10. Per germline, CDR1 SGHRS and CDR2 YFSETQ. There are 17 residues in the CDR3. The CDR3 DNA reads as TGCGCCAGCAGCTTGGAACTAGCGGGTCTTAGACGCAATGAGCAGTTCTTC. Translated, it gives CASSLELAGLRRNEQFF.